This paragraph reports one T cell receptor beta chain. What it binds is unknown. The study pooled second doses at about 4 or about 12 weeks. These data come from a study of T cell responses to AZD1222 COVID-19 vaccine. Study findings and constraints: Donors in the cohort were predominantly white British and more often female, and clonal diversity was possibly underestimated. Among AZD1222 vaccinees, only five or six were seropositive at baseline. Targets within unmutated variant regions were reportedly found for nearly half of spike-specific TCRs.

The trim removed 7 bases at V and 2 bases at J, leaving 5 bases unmatched. Looked up from germline, CDR1 is SEHNR and CDR2 is FQNEAQ (reference sequence). The CDR3 runs 14 residues. Profiled with immunoSEQ multiplex PCR; TCRdb holds only in-frame clones, not every one. The repertoire consists of about 120,000 clones, with roughly 91% occurring once and the leading ten covering 4% to 6%. The TCR was taken from an adult who received the AZD1222 COVID-19 vaccine. The chain recombines TRBV7-9 with TRBJ2-1, with TRBD1 matching over 7 bases. This material consisted of peripheral blood, taken 28 days after the second AZD1222 dose. The CDR3 is CASNRGQAYNEQFF. The CDR3 DNA sequence: TGTGCCAGCAACCGTGGACAGGCCTACAATGAGCAGTTCTTC.